These 29 T cell receptor beta chains originate from one sample sequenced in a study of identical twins (dated by TCRdb to the mid-2010s). Libraries were built with 5' RACE. Sequencing relied on an Illumina HiSeq 2000. TCRdb reprocessing: public reads trimmed at Q25 with fastp, clones called with MiXCR, in-frame beta chains kept. Under each unique CDR3 protein, matching rows form one entry showing the most common genes and DNA. For this sample the table gives around 550,000 distinct CDR3 sequences, of which about 16% were detected only once. The ten largest clones capture roughly 0.4% of the sample. The sample was also reused in another study, on yellow fever vaccine responses in identical twins.

The sequenced material came from CD4+ T cells sorted from blood. The source is a woman between 18 and 29 years old in good health.

This clonotype was observed many times. The V and J genes are TRBV12-3 or TRBV12-4 and TRBJ1-1; unclear D gene. V dropped 1 base and J dropped 1 base, with 1 base sitting between them. The CDR3 extends over 12 amino acids. This CDR3 is CASSLGNTEAFF. In nucleotides, the CDR3 is TGTGCCAGCAGTTTAGGGAACACTGAAGCTTTCTTT.

This clonotype was recorded a few times. The rearrangement links TRBV12-5 to TRBJ2-3; D remains ambiguous. Deletions cut 0 bases from V and 0 bases from J, with 10 bases between. CDR3 length equals 16 residues. The germline V gene has CDR1 LGHNT and CDR2 FRNRAP. As DNA, the CDR3 is TGTGCTAGTGGTTTGGTGGGTGCCGATAGCACAGATACGCAGTATTTT. Protein: CASGLVGADSTDTQYF.

This clonotype was recorded a few times. This rearrangement joins TRBV18 to TRBJ1-5; the D gene is possibly TRBD1 (5 bases). The CDR3 length is 15 residues. In germline, CDR1 is KGHSH, CDR2 LQKENI. The V end was cut by 0 bases, the J end by 2 bases, with 8 bases between. CDR3 sequence reads: CASSPPPGGNQPQHF. Written as DNA, the CDR3 is TGTGCCAGCTCACCACCCCCGGGGGGCAATCAGCCCCAGCATTTT.

This clonotype has just a few counts. The chain uses TRBV20-1 and TRBJ1-3; perhaps TRBD1 as D (5 bases). This CDR3 contains 14 residues. Between the trimmed V and J ends, which lost 3 bases and 2 bases, there was a span of 11 bases. Germline CDR1 DFQATT, CDR2 SNEGSKA (reference sequence). The CDR3 reads CSASRGAAGNTIYF. CDR3 DNA: TGCAGTGCTAGTCGGGGCGCGGCTGGAAACACCATATATTTT.

Only a few counts were recorded for this clonotype. The chain employs TRBV11-3 and TRBJ2-1; the D is unclear. There are 15 residues in the CDR3. Trimming cost V 5 bases and J 0 bases, with 11 bases left between them. Germline V gene sequence: CDR1 SGHNT, CDR2 YENEEA. CDR3 amino acids: CASSHSTNSYNEQFF. DNA of the CDR3: TGTGCCAGCAGCCACAGTACCAACTCCTACAATGAGCAGTTCTTC.

This chain connects TRBV20-1 to TRBJ2-1; D perhaps matches TRBD2 (5 bases). The germline CDR1 and CDR2 sequences are DFQATT and SNEGSKA (reference sequence). This CDR3 comprises 16 residues. Trimming left V 3 bases short and J 1 base short, with 16 bases between. DNA of the CDR3: TGCAGTGCTAGTGAACTAGATAGGTGGTCCTACAATGAGCAGTTCTTC. It specifies CSASELDRWSYNEQFF.

This clonotype was seen more than once but under ten times. The rearrangement joins TRBV28 to TRBJ2-7; 9 bases line up with TRBD1. CDR1 is MDHEN, CDR2 SYDVKM, per germline. The J segment lost 0 bases and the V segment lost 10 bases, leaving 7 bases of the junction unmatched. The CDR3 has 14 residues. The CDR3 DNA is TGTGCCACCCGTGGGACAGGGAGCTCCTACGAGCAGTACGTC. Amino acids: CATRGTGSSYEQYV.

The chain combines TRBV20-1 with TRBJ2-1, with TRBD2 identical over 8 bases. Per the germline V gene, CDR1 is DFQATT and CDR2 is SNEGSKA (reference sequence). Losses at the gene ends were 5 bases for V and 6 bases for J; bases not matched to a gene: 18. The CDR3 totals 17 residues. CDR3 residues: CSAGGAGERGIGNEQFF. Here the CDR3 DNA reads TGCAGTGCTGGAGGGGCCGGGGAGCGGGGGATCGGCAATGAGCAGTTCTTC.

The rearrangement joins TRBV11-2 to TRBJ2-1; D gene uncertain. V was trimmed by 1 base and J by 8 bases, leaving 21 bases between them. The CDR3 extends over 17 amino acids. Germline lookup yields CDR1 SGHAT and CDR2 FQNNGV. CDR3 in amino acids: CASSLVGRRFSSHEQFF. CDR3 DNA sequence: TGTGCCAGCAGCTTAGTTGGAAGAAGGTTCTCGTCCCATGAGCAGTTCTTC.

This clonotype was seen only a few times. V and J are TRBV12-3 or TRBV12-4 and TRBJ1-6; D gene ambiguous. Trimming left V 3 bases short and J 0 bases short, with 6 bases between. This CDR3 spans 15 amino acids. CDR3 loop: CASSLRYSYNSPLHF. The DNA for the CDR3 is TGTGCCAGCAGTTTGAGGTACTCCTATAATTCACCCCTCCACTTT.

In this sample, this clonotype turned up a few times. This sequence joins TRBV29-1 and TRBJ2-3, with 7 bases identical to TRBD1. V gave up 8 bases and J gave up 4 bases; unmatched junction bases: 12. This CDR3 has 14 residues. The germline CDR1 and CDR2 sequences are SQVTM and ANQGSEA. The CDR3 reads CSSIGGVGADTQYF. The CDR3 nucleotides read TGCAGCTCAATAGGGGGCGTTGGTGCAGATACGCAGTATTTT.

The chain recombines TRBV4-1 with TRBJ1-1, with 9 bases aligning to TRBD1. Germline values: CDR1 MGHRA, CDR2 YSYEKL. The CDR3 is 12 amino acids. The ends lost 2 bases at V and 12 bases at J; junction bases unmatched: 4. CDR3 residues: CASSQTGQGTFF. DNA for the CDR3: TGCGCCAGCAGCCAAACGGGACAGGGAACTTTCTTT.

This clonotype was seen a handful of times. V is TRBV5-1 and J is TRBJ2-7; maybe TRBD1 (5 bases). CDR1 and CDR2 from the germline V gene are SGHRS and YFSETQ. This CDR3 is built from 15 residues. The germline V and J ends were trimmed by 3 bases and 2 bases, with 15 bases remaining between them. CDR3 coding DNA: TGCGCCAGCAGCTCCGTCCAGGGTGGAACCTACGAGCAGTACTTC. It specifies CASSSVQGGTYEQYF.

The V gene is TRBV7-8, the J gene TRBJ2-4; D gene uncertain. The CDR3 has 15 amino acids. Trimming removed 5 bases from V and 1 base from J, with 12 bases in between. Germline V gene lookup returns CDR1 SGHVS and CDR2 FQNEAQ. The CDR3 bases are TGTGCCAGCAGCGGCGTGGGGTTGGCCAAAAACATTCAGTACTTC. Its protein is CASSGVGLAKNIQYF.

The sample holds many counts of this clonotype. This chain uses TRBV29-1 with TRBJ2-1; TRBD1 might be the D (6 bases). This CDR3 is built from 14 residues. Trimming stripped 4 bases from V and 10 bases from J, with 20 bases between. The germline CDR1 and CDR2 sequences are SQVTM and ANQGSEA. As DNA, the CDR3 is TGCAGCGTTGTCATCCGGGACAAAGGAGGAGAGCAGTTCTTC. Amino acids: CSVVIRDKGGEQFF.

The rearrangement links TRBV20-1 to TRBJ2-3, with TRBD2 identical over 12 bases. CDR1 DFQATT and CDR2 SNEGSKA come from the germline V gene (reference sequence). The V segment lost 6 bases and the J segment 2 bases; nucleotides outside the gene matches: 15. CDR3 length equals 18 residues. This chain's CDR3 is CSARTSGTLGGYTDTQYF. CDR3 DNA: TGCAGTGCCCGGACTAGCGGGACCCTTGGGGGTTACACAGATACGCAGTATTTT.

This clonotype came up many times. J is TRBJ1-4 and V is TRBV5-1, with TRBD1 matching over 10 bases. V dropped 3 bases and J dropped 7; count of bases not matched to a gene: 9. The CDR3 is made up of 16 amino acids. Germline V lookup: CDR1 SGHRS, CDR2 YFSETQ. For the CDR3, the DNA is TGCGCCAGCAGCTCCGGACAGGGGGGACCCGGTGAAAAACTGTTTTTT. Protein sequence: CASSSGQGGPGEKLFF.

V is TRBV7-8 and J is TRBJ2-1; 9 positions match TRBD2. J was trimmed by 5 bases and V by 3 bases; bases with no gene match: 5. This CDR3 has 15 amino acids. Germline V gene lookup returns CDR1 SGHVS and CDR2 FQNEAQ. The CDR3 loop reads CASSFQPSGNNEQFF. CDR3 bases: TGTGCCAGCAGCTTCCAACCTAGCGGGAACAATGAGCAGTTCTTC.

This clonotype was counted only a few times. V is TRBV24-1 and J is TRBJ1-2, with no clear D. The CDR3 has 13 amino acids. Germline loops: CDR1 KGHDR, CDR2 SFDVKD. V dropped 5 bases and J dropped 2 bases, with 8 bases sitting between them. CDR3 residues: CATSAAGNYGYTF. CDR3 coding DNA: TGTGCCACCAGTGCCGCGGGGAACTATGGCTACACCTTC.

This sequence joins TRBV3-1 and TRBJ2-1; D gene unclear. The CDR3 covers 15 residues. Trimming cost V 1 base and J 2 bases, with 9 bases left between them. Germline values: CDR1 LGHDT, CDR2 YNNKEL (reference sequence). The CDR3, as DNA: TGTGCCAGCAGCCAAGCACGGGTTACCTACAATGAGCAGTTCTTC. It codes for CASSQARVTYNEQFF.

This clonotype was seen more than once but under ten times. The V call is TRBV6-2 or TRBV6-3, the J call TRBJ2-7; 9 nucleotides line up with TRBD1. CDR1 is MNHEY, CDR2 SVGEGT, per germline. This CDR3 spans 13 amino acids. J was trimmed by 2 bases and V by 6 bases; bases with no gene match: 2. The CDR3 is CASRDRGAYEQYF. CDR3 coding DNA: TGTGCCAGCAGGGACAGGGGCGCCTACGAGCAGTACTTC.

The V gene is TRBV10-3, the J gene TRBJ2-1; 8 nucleotides align to TRBD1. Per the germline V gene, CDR1 is ENHRY and CDR2 is SYGVKD. Germline trimming cut 4 bases from V and 6 bases from J; bases unmatched to any gene: 11. The CDR3 sequence is 16 residues long. CDR3 amino acids: CAISAKSGQVFNEQFF. The CDR3 DNA follows: TGTGCCATCAGTGCGAAATCGGGACAGGTCTTCAATGAGCAGTTCTTC.

The chain combines TRBV27 with TRBJ2-1; no definite D call. CDR1 and CDR2 (germline): MNHEY, SMNVEV (reference sequence). The CDR3 runs to 14 residues. V lost 3 bases and J lost 8, with 14 bases in between. This CDR3 is CASSFVGLEDEQFF. CDR3 sequence (DNA): TGTGCCAGCAGTTTCGTCGGCTTAGAGGATGAGCAGTTCTTC.

The chain joins TRBV20-1 to TRBJ2-3, with TRBD2 identical over 8 bases. Germline lookup yields CDR1 DFQATT and CDR2 SNEGSKA (reference sequence). The length of the CDR3 is 13 residues. The junction had 6 bases not matched to a gene; V was cut back by 3 bases and J by 7 bases. The CDR3: CSASGAGAYTQYF. In DNA form, the CDR3 reads TGCAGTGCTAGTGGAGCGGGGGCTTATACGCAGTATTTT.

In its sample, this clonotype was seen many times. The chain recombines TRBV5-1 with TRBJ1-1; 8 bases line up with TRBD1. The V gene end was trimmed by 0 bases and the J gene end by 7 bases; junction bases not matched to a gene: 8. CDR3 length: 15 residues. Germline V gene sequence: CDR1 SGHRS, CDR2 YFSETQ. CDR3 sequence reads: CASSLVELGTGEAFF. The CDR3, as DNA: TGCGCCAGCAGCTTGGTAGAACTAGGGACAGGTGAAGCTTTCTTT. Looking up the rest from reference TRBV5-1 and TRBJ1-1 gives the full variable domain: KAGVTQTPRYLIKTRGQQVTLSCSPISGHRSVSWYQQTPGQGLQFLFEYFSETQRNKGNFPGRFSGRQFSNSRSEMNVSTLELGDSALYLCASSLVELGTGEAFFGQGTRLTVV.

This clonotype was counted a few times. In DNA, the CDR3 is TGCGCCAGCAGCTCAGAGAGTTACGAGCAGTACTTC. Encoded protein: CASSSESYEQYF. The J gene is TRBJ2-7, the V gene TRBV5-1; D unclear. V dropped 3 bases and J dropped 4 bases, with 8 bases sitting between them. The germline V gene encodes CDR1 SGHRS and CDR2 YFSETQ. This CDR3 has 12 residues.

The gene calls are TRBV25-1 and TRBJ1-2, with 8 nucleotides matching TRBD1. The J segment lost 5 bases and the V segment lost 4 bases, leaving 9 bases of the junction unmatched. The CDR3 is 15 amino acids. CDR1 is MGHDK and CDR2 is SYGVNS in the germline V gene. Written as DNA, the CDR3 is TGTGCCAGCAGTGCCTACCAGGGGGCTGGGTATGGCTACACCTTC. Translation gives CASSAYQGAGYGYTF.

A few counts support this clonotype. The genes are TRBV15 and TRBJ1-2; D ambiguous. V lost 3 bases to trimming and J lost 1 base, with 12 bases between them. This CDR3 has 15 residues. The germline V gene has CDR1 LNHNV and CDR2 YYDKDF (reference sequence). CDR3 bases: TGTGCCACCAGCAGCTCCCTCCCGATTAACTATGGCTACACCTTC. This gives the protein CATSSSLPINYGYTF. Drawing the rest from reference TRBV15 and TRBJ1-2, the complete variable domain is DAMVIQNPRYQVTQFGKPVTLSCSQTLNHNVMYWYQQKSSQAPKLLFHYYDKDFNNEADTPDNFQSRRPNTSFCFLDIRSPGLGDTAMYLCATSSSLPINYGYTFGSGTRLTVV.

A few counts support this clonotype. V gene TRBV11-3 combines with J gene TRBJ2-7; D may be TRBD1 (5 bases). This CDR3 contains 17 residues. Deletions cut 0 bases from V and 4 bases from J, with 19 bases between. Germline lookup yields CDR1 SGHNT and CDR2 YENEEA. Here the CDR3 DNA reads TGTGCCAGCAGCTTAGAAGTAGGCCCTCAGGGTTCGTACGAGCAGTACTTC. This gives the protein CASSLEVGPQGSYEQYF.